This T cell receptor beta chain was sequenced for a study of blood T cell repertoires in COVID-19. As for the study in general: From T cells, B-cell-depleted T cells, or PBMCs came the material, which was cDNA or gDNA.

Germline assignment: CDR1 ENHRY and CDR2 SYGVKD. This CDR3 comprises 15 residues. J lost 3 bases, V lost 6 bases, and 10 bases had no gene match. As processed by the authors: Amplification of reference gene primers was used by the study to estimate nucleated cell counts. TCRdb's copy holds only in-frame clones and misses some; the assay was immunoSEQ multiplex PCR. Clone size and V and J calls were adopted from that table, with D and trimming inferred from the DNA. The repertoire holds about 210,000 clones, with approximately 85% as singletons. Sequenced: peripheral blood. The rearrangement joins TRBV10-3 to TRBJ1-2, with 7 bases matching TRBD1. The clonotype was recovered from a woman in her 70s with COVID-19, enrolled during active disease. The CDR3 DNA reads TGTGCCATCAGGGGAAGACAGGGTGTGGACTATGGCTACACCTTC. Amino acid sequence: CAIRGRQGVDYGYTF.